This TCR beta chain emerged from a study of blood T cells in healthy people across ages. Together with a sample-barcoded 5' primer, a J-beta primer mix was included in a second PCR lasting about 6 to 11 cycles. Each CDR3 protein is one row after TCRdb ran MiXCR on the 5' RACE reads. The data contain about 1 million distinct CDR3 sequences, less than 50% of them singletons. The V gene's germline CDR1 is DFQATT and CDR2 SNEGSKA (reference sequence). Trimming removed 6 bases from V and 0 bases from J; junction bases left unmatched: 11. CDR3 length: 15 residues. A note on this clonotype: What it binds is not known.

Findings of the study overall: TCR beta diversity per million T cells fell roughly linearly with age.

This clonotype was obtained from a woman between 55 and 75 years old in good health. Sequenced input: blood. The rearrangement uses TRBV20-1 and TRBJ2-7; 7 nucleotides align to TRBD1. The CDR3 spells CSATGTVVSSYEQYF. The CDR3 region has the DNA TGCAGTGCCACCGGGACAGTGGTATCCTCCTACGAGCAGTACTTC.